This T cell receptor beta chain was sequenced in a study of beta chain features in type 1 diabetes (dated by TCRdb to 2016 to 2019). Concerning the study at large: Patients and healthy donors did not differ in mean age, gender distribution, total cell number or subset yield. Regulatory and stem cell-like memory subsets were isolated from only 8 patients and 8 healthy donors, whereas naive and central memory subsets came from all 30 or so donors. A total of roughly 98,000,000 sorted cells were examined across all samples, and a strong correlation was observed between cell number per subset and RNA yield. The study compared the TCRB repertoires of sorted circulating CD4+ T cell subsets in recently diagnosed type 1 diabetes patients with those in matched healthy donors. Summary of the overall study and its limitations: At VDJ recombination sites, type 1 diabetes patients had fewer insertions and more deleted nucleotides, which implies abnormalities in thymic rearrangement. Because small numbers of individuals were included in the HLA sub-analyses, any influence of HLA type on TCRB rearrangement was left unresolved. Sequencing cDNA rather than genomic DNA could over-represent highly expressing activated cells, although activation and CD3 levels did not differ between groups. Shorter templates might be favored by PCR, yet because patient and control samples were amplified and corrected together, any such skew would affect both groups equally. Naive, central memory and regulatory TCRB repertoires appeared more similar among patients than among healthy donors. In all four CD4+ subsets, TCRB CDR3 length was moderately but significantly shorter in type 1 diabetes patients.

Each donor gave one peripheral blood draw, roughly 110 mL on average, collected into heparinised tubes. A BD FACSAria II and a panel including CD45RO, CCR7, CD25, CD127, CD95 and CD27 were used to sort naive, central memory, regulatory and stem cell-like memory CD4+ T cells. Every sorted population had a purity above 95%. PBMCs were separated immediately by Lymphoprep density gradient centrifugation and were stained directly, without being cultured. To minimize batch effects, samples were stained and sorted in pairs, one healthy donor with one patient per experiment. A note on this clone: Its antigen remains undetermined. Base qualities are missing; no much larger clone stands one base away.

The CDR1 and CDR2 encoded by the germline V gene are SGHAT and FQNNGV. The CDR3 covers 13 residues, taking in both the cysteine and the phenylalanine. Only the CDR3 portion is preserved as DNA: 39 bases, with reading frame beginning at the first base. Trimming leaves V shorter by 5 bases and J shorter by 7 bases, with the junction holding 7 bases beyond the gene matches. All of the isolated RNA was reverse transcribed with the High Capacity cDNA Reverse Transcription Kit, so expressed TCRB transcripts were sequenced. Naive, central memory and regulatory T cell samples underwent deep immunoSEQ sequencing, averaging around 3.7 million total reads per sample. Sorted cells were lysed in RLT buffer and RNA was extracted with DNase-treated RNeasy Micro or Mini kits, depending on cell number. Each cell subset was processed on its own to prevent cross-contamination, while patient and healthy donor samples were processed together. The immunoSEQ multiplex PCR was used to amplify TCRB sequences from cDNA, generating 87-bp fragments that spanned the CDR3 region. Amplicons were sequenced on the Illumina HiSeq platform. As for the original processing: PCR bias was computationally corrected using synthetic template baselines, reads within Hamming distance 2 were collapsed, and singletons that could not be merged were discarded. By aligning reads against IMGT, V, D and J genes, CDR3 length, and insertions or deletions at six rearrangement sites were assigned. Within each subset, clonotype counts were normalized to the number of sorted cells before true diversity and Gini coefficients were calculated with the tcR R package. The overlap coefficient, calculated on TCRB nucleotide sequences, was used to quantify repertoire sharing. As a proxy for the pre-selection repertoire, out-of-frame TCRB sequences from naive cells were analyzed. In TCRdb, the immuneACCESS table is reduced to in-frame sequences with V and J assigned. These tables do not hold every clone; where another copy was compared, an unresolved V gene accounts for under half, and the others remain unexplained. V, J and clone size are taken as reported in that table, and D and trimming were inferred from the DNA itself. The sample contains roughly 280,000 clones, about 24% of them found a single time. 0.012% of the sample comes from the top ten.

This clonotype was sampled from a woman between 25 and 40 years old with type 1 diabetes. Sequencing input: naive CD4+ T cells from blood. The cell subset or site label corresponds to: true naive CD4+ T cells. The chain couples TRBV11-2 to TRBJ1-2, with 7 middle bases fitting TRBD1. The sequenced DNA is TGTGCCAGCAGCGTAAACAGGGGAGTTGGCTACACCTTC. It is translated as CASSVNRGVGYTF.